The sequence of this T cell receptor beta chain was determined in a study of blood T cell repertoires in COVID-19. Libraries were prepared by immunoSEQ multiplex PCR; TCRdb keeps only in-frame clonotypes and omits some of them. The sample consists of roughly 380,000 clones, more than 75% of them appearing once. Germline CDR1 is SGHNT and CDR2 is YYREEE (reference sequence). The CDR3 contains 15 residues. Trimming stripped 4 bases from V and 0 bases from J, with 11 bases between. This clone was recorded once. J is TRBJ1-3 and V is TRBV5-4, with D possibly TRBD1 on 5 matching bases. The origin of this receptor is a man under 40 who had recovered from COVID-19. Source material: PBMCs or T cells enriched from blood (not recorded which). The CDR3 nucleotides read TGTGCCAGCAGCCTGGGGGAGTACTCTGGAAACACCATATATTTT. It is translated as CASSLGEYSGNTIYF.